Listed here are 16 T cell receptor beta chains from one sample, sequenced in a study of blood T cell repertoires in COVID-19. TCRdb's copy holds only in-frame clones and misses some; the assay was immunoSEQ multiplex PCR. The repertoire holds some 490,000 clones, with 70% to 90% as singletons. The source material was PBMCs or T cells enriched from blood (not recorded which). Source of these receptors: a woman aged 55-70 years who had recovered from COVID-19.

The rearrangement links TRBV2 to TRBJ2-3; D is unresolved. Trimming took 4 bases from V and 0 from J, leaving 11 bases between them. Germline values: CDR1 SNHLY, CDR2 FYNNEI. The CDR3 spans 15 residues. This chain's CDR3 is CASSGLGSSTDTQYF. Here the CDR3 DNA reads TGTGCCAGCAGTGGGTTGGGCTCAAGCACAGATACGCAGTATTTT. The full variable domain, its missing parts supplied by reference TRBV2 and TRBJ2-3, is EPEVTQTPSHQVTQMGQEVILRCVPISNHLYFYWYRQILGQKVEFLVSFYNNEISEKSEIFDDQFSVERPDGSNFTLKIRSTKLEDSAMYFCASSGLGSSTDTQYFGPGTRLTVL.

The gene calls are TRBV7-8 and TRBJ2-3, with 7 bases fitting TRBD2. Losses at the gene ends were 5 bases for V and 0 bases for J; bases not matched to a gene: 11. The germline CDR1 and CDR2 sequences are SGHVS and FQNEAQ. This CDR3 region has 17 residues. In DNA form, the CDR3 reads TGTGCCAGCAGCCCGGGGGGTCCAGGGCTAAGCACAGATACGCAGTATTTT. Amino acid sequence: CASSPGGPGLSTDTQYF.

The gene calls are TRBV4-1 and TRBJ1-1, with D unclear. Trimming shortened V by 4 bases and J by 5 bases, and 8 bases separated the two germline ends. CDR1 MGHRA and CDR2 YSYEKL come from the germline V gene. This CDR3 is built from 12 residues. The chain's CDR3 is CASSLGVTEAFF. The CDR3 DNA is TGCGCCAGCAGCCTTGGAGTTACTGAAGCTTTCTTT.

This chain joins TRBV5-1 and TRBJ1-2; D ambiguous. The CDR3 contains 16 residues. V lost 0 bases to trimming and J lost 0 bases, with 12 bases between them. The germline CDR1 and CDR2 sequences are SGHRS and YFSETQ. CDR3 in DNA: TGCGCCAGCAGCTTGGGGTTCGGGATGACTAACTATGGCTACACCTTC. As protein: CASSLGFGMTNYGYTF. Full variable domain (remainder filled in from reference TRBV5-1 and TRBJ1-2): KAGVTQTPRYLIKTRGQQVTLSCSPISGHRSVSWYQQTPGQGLQFLFEYFSETQRNKGNFPGRFSGRQFSNSRSEMNVSTLELGDSALYLCASSLGFGMTNYGYTFGSGTRLTVV.

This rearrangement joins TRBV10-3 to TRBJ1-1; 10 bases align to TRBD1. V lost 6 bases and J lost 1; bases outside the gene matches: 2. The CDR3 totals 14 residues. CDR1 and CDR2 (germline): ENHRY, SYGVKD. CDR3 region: CAIRGDRGNTEAFF. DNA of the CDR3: TGTGCCATCAGGGGGGACAGGGGGAACACTGAAGCTTTCTTT.

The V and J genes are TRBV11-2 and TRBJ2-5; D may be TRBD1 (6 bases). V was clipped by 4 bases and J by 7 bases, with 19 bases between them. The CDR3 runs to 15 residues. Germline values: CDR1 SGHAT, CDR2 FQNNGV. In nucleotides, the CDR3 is TGTGCCAGCAGCTCATCCCCAGGGGCCCCAGGGACCCAGTACTTC. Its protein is CASSSSPGAPGTQYF.

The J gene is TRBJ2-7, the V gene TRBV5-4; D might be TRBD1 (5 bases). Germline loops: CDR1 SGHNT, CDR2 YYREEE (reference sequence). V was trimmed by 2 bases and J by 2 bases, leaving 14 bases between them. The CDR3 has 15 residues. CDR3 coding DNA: TGTGCCAGCAGCTTTAGGTCAGGGCCCACCTACGAGCAGTACGTC. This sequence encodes CASSFRSGPTYEQYV.

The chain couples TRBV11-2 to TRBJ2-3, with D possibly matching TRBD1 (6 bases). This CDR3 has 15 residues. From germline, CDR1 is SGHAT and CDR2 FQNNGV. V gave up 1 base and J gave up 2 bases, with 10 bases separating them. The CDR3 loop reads CASSLARTATDTQYF. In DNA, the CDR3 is TGTGCCAGCAGCTTAGCACGGACAGCCACAGATACGCAGTATTTT.

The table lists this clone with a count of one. Here the CDR3 DNA reads TGTGCCAGCTCCCATGGACAGGGTAACACTGAAGCTTTCTTT. Its translation: CASSHGQGNTEAFF. This chain joins TRBV18 and TRBJ1-1, with 8 nucleotides matching TRBD1. V shed 6 bases and J 2 bases; nucleotides not matched to a gene: 5. In germline, CDR1 is KGHSH, CDR2 LQKENI. The length of the CDR3 is 14 residues. Complete variable domain (other parts from reference TRBV18 and TRBJ1-1): NAGVMQNPRHLVRRRGQEARLRCSPMKGHSHVYWYRQLPEEGLKFMVYLQKENIIDESGMPKERFSAEFPKEGPSILRIQQVVRGDSAAYFCASSHGQGNTEAFFGQGTRLTVV.

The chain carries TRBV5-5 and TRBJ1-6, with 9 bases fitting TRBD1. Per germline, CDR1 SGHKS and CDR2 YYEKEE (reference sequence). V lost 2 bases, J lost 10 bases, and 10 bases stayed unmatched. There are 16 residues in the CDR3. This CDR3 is CASSFADRGTRSPLHF. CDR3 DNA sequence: TGTGCCAGCAGCTTCGCGGACAGGGGCACGAGGTCACCCCTCCACTTT.

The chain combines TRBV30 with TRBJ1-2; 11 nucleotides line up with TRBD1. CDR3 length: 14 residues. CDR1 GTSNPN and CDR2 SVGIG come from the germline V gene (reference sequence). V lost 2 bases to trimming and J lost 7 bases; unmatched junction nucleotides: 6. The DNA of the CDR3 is TGTGCCTGGAGTACAGTGGACAGGGGGCTTGGCTACACCTTC. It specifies CAWSTVDRGLGYTF.

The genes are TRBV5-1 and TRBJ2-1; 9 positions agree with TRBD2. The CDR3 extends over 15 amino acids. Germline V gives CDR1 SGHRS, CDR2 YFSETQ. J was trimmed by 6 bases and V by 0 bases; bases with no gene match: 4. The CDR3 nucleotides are TGCGCCAGCAGCTTGGAGAGCGGGGGGTTCAATGAGCAGTTCTTC. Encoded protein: CASSLESGGFNEQFF.

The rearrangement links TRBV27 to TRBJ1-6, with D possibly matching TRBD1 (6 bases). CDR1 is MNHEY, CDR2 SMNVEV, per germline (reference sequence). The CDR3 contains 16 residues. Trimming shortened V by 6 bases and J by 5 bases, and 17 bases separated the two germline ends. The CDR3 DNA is TGTGCCAGCAGCTCCCCCAACAGGGTCCATAATTCACCCCTCCACTTT. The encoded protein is CASSSPNRVHNSPLHF.

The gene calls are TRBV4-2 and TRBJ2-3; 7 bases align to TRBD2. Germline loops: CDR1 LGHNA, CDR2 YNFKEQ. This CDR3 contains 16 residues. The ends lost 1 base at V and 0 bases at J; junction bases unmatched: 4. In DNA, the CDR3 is TGTGCCAGCAGCCAAGGGTGGCGGGAGAGCACAGATACGCAGTATTTT. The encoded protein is CASSQGWRESTDTQYF.

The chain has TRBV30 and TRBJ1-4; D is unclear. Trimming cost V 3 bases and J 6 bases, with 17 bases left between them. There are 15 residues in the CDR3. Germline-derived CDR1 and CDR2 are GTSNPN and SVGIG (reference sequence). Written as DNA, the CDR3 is TGTGCCTGGAGCCCTGCGGGGAGAGAGTATGAAAAACTGTTTTTT. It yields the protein CAWSPAGREYEKLFF.

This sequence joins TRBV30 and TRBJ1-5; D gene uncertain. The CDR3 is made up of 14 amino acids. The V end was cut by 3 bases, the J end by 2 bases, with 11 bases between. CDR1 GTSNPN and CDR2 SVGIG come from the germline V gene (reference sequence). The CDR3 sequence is CAWSLGVGNQPQHF. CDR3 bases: TGTGCCTGGAGCCTCGGGGTGGGCAATCAGCCCCAGCATTTT.